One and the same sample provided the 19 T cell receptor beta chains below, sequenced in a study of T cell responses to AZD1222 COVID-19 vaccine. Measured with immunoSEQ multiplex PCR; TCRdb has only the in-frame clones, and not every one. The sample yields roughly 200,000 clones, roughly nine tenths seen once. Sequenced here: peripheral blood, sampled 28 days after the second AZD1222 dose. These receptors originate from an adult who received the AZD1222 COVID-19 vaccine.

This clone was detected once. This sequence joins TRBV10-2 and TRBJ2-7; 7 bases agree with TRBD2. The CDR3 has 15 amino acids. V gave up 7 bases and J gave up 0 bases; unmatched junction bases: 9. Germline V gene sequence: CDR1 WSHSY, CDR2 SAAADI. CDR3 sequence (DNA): TGCGCCAGCATGGGGGAGCGGGGCTACTCCTACGAGCAGTACTTC. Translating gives CASMGERGYSYEQYF.

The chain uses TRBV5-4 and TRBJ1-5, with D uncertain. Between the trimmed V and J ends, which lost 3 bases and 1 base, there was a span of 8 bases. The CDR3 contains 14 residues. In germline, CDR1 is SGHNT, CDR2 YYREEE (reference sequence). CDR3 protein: CASSSRGSNQPQHF. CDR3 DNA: TGTGCCAGCAGCTCCCGAGGCAGCAATCAGCCCCAGCATTTT.

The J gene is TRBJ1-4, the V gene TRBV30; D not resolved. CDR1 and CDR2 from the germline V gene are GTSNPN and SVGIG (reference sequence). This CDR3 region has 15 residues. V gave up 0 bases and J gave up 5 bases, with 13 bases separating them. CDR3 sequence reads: CAWSVRNSWNEKLFF. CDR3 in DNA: TGTGCCTGGAGTGTACGCAACAGCTGGAATGAAAAACTGTTTTTT.

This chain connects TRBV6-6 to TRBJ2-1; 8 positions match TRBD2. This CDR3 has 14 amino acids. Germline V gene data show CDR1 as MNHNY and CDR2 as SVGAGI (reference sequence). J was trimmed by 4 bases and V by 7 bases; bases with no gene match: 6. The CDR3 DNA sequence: TGTGCCAGCAAAATAGCGGGGCCTTACAATGAGCAGTTCTTC. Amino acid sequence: CASKIAGPYNEQFF.

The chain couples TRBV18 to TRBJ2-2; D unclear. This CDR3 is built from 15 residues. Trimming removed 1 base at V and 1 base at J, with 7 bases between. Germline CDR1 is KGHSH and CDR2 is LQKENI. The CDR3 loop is CASSPRGRNTGELFF. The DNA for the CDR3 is TGTGCCAGCTCACCACGTGGTAGGAACACCGGGGAGCTGTTTTTT. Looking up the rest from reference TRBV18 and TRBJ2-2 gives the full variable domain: NAGVMQNPRHLVRRRGQEARLRCSPMKGHSHVYWYRQLPEEGLKFMVYLQKENIIDESGMPKERFSAEFPKEGPSILRIQQVVRGDSAAYFCASSPRGRNTGELFFGEGSRLTVL.

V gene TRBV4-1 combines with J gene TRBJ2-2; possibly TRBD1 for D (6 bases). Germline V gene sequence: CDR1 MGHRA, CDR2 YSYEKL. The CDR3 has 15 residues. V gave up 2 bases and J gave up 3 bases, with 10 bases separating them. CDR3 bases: TGCGCCAGCAGCCAAAATAGACAGGACACCGGGGAGCTGTTTTTT. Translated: CASSQNRQDTGELFF.

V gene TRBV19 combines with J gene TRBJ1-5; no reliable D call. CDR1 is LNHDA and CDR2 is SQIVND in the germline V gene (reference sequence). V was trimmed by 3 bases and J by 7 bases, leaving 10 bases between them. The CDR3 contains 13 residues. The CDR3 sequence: CASSIFGVQPQHF. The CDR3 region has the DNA TGTGCCAGTAGTATTTTTGGGGTACAGCCCCAGCATTTT.

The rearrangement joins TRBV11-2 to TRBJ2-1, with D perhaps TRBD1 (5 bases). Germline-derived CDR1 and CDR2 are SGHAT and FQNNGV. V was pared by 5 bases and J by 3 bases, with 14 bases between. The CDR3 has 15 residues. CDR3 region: CASSPRHRGYNEQFF. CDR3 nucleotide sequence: TGTGCCAGCAGCCCACGACATAGGGGCTACAATGAGCAGTTCTTC.

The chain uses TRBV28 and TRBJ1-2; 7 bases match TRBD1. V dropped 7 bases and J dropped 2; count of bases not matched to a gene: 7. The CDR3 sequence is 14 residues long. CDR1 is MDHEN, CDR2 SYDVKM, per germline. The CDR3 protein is CASIHATGNYGYTF. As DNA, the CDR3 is TGTGCCAGCATTCACGCGACAGGGAACTATGGCTACACCTTC.

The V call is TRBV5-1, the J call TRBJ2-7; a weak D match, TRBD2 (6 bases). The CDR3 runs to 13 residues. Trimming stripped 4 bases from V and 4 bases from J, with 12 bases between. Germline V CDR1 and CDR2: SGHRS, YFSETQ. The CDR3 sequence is CASSLLASYEQYF. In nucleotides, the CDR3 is TGCGCCAGCAGCCTCCTAGCGTCTTACGAGCAGTACTTC. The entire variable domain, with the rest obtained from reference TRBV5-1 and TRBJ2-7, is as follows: KAGVTQTPRYLIKTRGQQVTLSCSPISGHRSVSWYQQTPGQGLQFLFEYFSETQRNKGNFPGRFSGRQFSNSRSEMNVSTLELGDSALYLCASSLLASYEQYFGPGTRLTVT.

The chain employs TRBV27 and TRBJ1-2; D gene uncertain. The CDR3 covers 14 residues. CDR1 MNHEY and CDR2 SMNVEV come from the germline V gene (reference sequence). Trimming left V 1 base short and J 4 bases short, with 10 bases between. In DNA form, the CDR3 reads TGTGCCAGCAGTTTATACCCCTTGGGCTATGGCTACACCTTC. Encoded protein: CASSLYPLGYGYTF.

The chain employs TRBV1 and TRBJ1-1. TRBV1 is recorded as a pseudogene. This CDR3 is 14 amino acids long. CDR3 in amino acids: CTSSPWGNRTEAFF. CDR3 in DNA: TGCACCAGCAGCCCTTGGGGGAATAGGACTGAAGCTTTCTTT.

CDR3 coding DNA: TGTGCCAGCGGCTGGACTAGCGGGGGCCCTAGCACAGATACGCAGTATTTT. This translates into CASGWTSGGPSTDTQYF. The rearrangement uses TRBV2 and TRBJ2-3, with 13 bases that match TRBD2. The CDR3 has 17 residues. CDR1 is SNHLY, CDR2 FYNNEI, per germline. V was clipped by 8 bases and J by 0 bases; unmatched bases: 8.

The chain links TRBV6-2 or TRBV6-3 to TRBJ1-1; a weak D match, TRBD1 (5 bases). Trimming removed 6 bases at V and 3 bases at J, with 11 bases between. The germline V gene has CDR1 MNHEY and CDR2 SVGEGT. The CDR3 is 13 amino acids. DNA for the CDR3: TGTGCCAGCAGCCCCGCGGGGCACACTGAAGCTTTCTTT. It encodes CASSPAGHTEAFF.

CDR3 DNA: TGTGCCAGCAGCTCCCGGGACACTTCACCCCTCCACTTT. This encodes CASSSRDTSPLHF. V and J are TRBV5-4 and TRBJ1-6, with D possibly matching TRBD1 (6 bases). The germline gives CDR1 SGHNT, CDR2 YYREEE (reference sequence). The CDR3 spans 13 residues. V was shortened by 3 bases and J by 9 bases, with 10 bases between the two germline ends.

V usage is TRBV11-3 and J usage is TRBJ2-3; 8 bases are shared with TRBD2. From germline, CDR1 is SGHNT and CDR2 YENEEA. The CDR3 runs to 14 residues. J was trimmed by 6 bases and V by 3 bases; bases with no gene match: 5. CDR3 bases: TGTGCCAGCAGCTTCGCTAGCGGGCCGGATACGCAGTATTTT. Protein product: CASSFASGPDTQYF.

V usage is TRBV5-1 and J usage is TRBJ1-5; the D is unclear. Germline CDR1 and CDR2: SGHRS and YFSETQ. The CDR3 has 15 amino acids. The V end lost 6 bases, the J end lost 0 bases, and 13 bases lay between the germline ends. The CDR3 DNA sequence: TGCGCCAGCACTCTGGACGGGAATAGCAATCAGCCCCAGCATTTT. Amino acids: CASTLDGNSNQPQHF.

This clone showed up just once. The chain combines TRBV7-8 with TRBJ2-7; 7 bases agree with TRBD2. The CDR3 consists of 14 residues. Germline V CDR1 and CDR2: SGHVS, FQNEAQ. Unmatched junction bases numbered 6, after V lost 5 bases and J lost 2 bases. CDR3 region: CASSPRGRAYEQYF. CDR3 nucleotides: TGTGCCAGCAGCCCCCGGGGGAGGGCCTACGAGCAGTACTTC.

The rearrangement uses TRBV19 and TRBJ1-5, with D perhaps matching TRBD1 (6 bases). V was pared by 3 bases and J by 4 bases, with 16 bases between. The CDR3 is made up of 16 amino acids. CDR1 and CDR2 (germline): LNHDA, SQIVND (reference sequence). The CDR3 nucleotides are TGTGCCAGTAGTATCGAGCAGCTCCAGGGGAATCAGCCCCAGCATTTT. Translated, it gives CASSIEQLQGNQPQHF.